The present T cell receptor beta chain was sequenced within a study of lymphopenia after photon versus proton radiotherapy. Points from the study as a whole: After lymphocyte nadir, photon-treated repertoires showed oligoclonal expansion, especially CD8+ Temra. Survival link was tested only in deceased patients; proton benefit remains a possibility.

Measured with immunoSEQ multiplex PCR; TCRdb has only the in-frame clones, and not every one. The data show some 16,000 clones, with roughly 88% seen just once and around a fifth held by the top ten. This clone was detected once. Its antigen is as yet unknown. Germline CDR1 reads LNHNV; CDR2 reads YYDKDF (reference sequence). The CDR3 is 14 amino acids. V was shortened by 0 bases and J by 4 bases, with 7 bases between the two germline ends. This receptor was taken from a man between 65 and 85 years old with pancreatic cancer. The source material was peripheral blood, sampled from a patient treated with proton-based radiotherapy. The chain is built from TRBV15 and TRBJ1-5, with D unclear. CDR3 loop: CATSRDVGNQPQHF. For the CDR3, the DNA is TGTGCCACCAGCAGAGATGTTGGGAATCAGCCCCAGCATTTT.